These T cell receptor beta chains were read from a single sample in a study of OX40 agonist ivuxolimab in advanced cancers. Sequencing used immunoSEQ multiplex PCR; TCRdb keeps in-frame clones, though not all of them. The table records 55,000 to 65,000 clones, more than 75% of them present only once. Source: CD4+ or CD8+ T cells sorted from blood, taken in a trial of the OX40 agonist ivuxolimab. These receptors came from an adult with an advanced solid tumor such as melanoma, head and neck, liver or kidney cancer. Each CDR3 is given with its conserved first and last residue. The D gene is left open where the match is weak. Clone size is shown for a subset of rows, as once, few, many or a class of expanded clone.

CASSGGGTGFSPLHF TGTGCCAGCAGCGGGGGGGGTACAGGGTTTTCACCCCTCCACTTT TRBJ1-6 - once 15 TRBV5-4
CASSPAGGGTEAFF TGTGCCAGCAGCCCTGCAGGGGGCGGCACTGAAGCTTTCTTT TRBJ1-1 TRBD1 - 14 TRBV7-6
CASSLVAGGSYEQYF TGCGCCAGCAGCTTGGTAGCAGGGGGCTCCTACGAGCAGTACTTC TRBJ2-7 TRBD1 - 15 TRBV5-1
CASLSSGANVLTF TGTGCCAGCCTCAGCTCTGGGGCCAACGTCCTGACTTTC TRBJ2-6 - - 13 TRBV7-3
CASSDRVSTDTQYF TGTGCCAGCAGCGACAGGGTCAGCACAGATACGCAGTATTTT TRBJ2-3 TRBD1 - 14 TRBV5-4
CATPASRDLNEQFF TGTGCCACCCCGGCTAGCAGGGACCTCAATGAGCAGTTCTTC TRBJ2-1 - - 14 TRBV5-6
CASSQGEGNYGYTF TGTGCCAGCAGCCAAGGCGAGGGAAACTATGGCTACACCTTC TRBJ1-2 - - 14 TRBV14
CASSLGDWPNEQFF TGCGCCAGCAGCCTGGGGGACTGGCCCAATGAGCAGTTCTTC TRBJ2-1 - - 14 TRBV5-1
CATSREVFKNEQFF TGTGCCACCAGCAGAGAGGTGTTCAAAAATGAGCAGTTCTTC TRBJ2-1 - - 14 TRBV15
CASSPRSGNTIYF TGTGCCAGCTCACCAAGATCTGGAAACACCATATATTTT TRBJ1-3 - - 13 TRBV18
CAWGTVTSNQPQHF TGTGCCTGGGGGACCGTAACAAGCAATCAGCCCCAGCATTTT TRBJ1-5 - - 14 TRBV30
CASSIVGELQNNRGKLAFF TGTGCCAGTAGTATAGTAGGTGAGCTGCAAAACAACAGGGGGAAGCTGGCTTTCTTT TRBJ1-1 TRBD1 - 19 TRBV19
CASSEALDRDAFF TGTGCCAGCAGTGAAGCTTTAGACAGGGATGCTTTCTTT TRBJ1-1 TRBD1 - 13 TRBV6-1
CASSFPGAGEETQYF TGTGCCAGCAGCTTCCCTGGGGCAGGGGAAGAGACCCAGTACTTC TRBJ2-5 - - 15 TRBV5-4
CASSPGLAGPANTGELFF TGCGCCAGCAGCCCGGGACTAGCGGGGCCTGCGAACACCGGGGAGCTGTTTTTT TRBJ2-2 TRBD2 - 18 TRBV4-1
CAMGQGSVGEQFF TGTGCCATGGGACAGGGGTCTGTCGGTGAGCAGTTCTTC TRBJ2-1 TRBD1 few 13 TRBV10-3
CASSSLGGAYEQYF TGTGCCAGCAGCTCGCTAGGGGGGGCCTACGAGCAGTACTTC TRBJ2-7 - - 14 TRBV7-9
CARSLGLADSTDTQYF TGTGCCAGAAGCCTTGGACTAGCGGATAGCACAGATACGCAGTATTTT TRBJ2-3 TRBD2 - 16 TRBV5-3
CAIKGQGDSNQPQHF TGTGCCATCAAGGGACAGGGCGATAGCAATCAGCCCCAGCATTTT TRBJ1-5 TRBD1 - 15 TRBV10-3
CASSRNRLNTEAFF TGTGCCAGCAGTAGGAACAGGCTGAACACTGAAGCTTTCTTT TRBJ1-1 - - 14 TRBV6-1
CSAYRAQAFF TGCAGTGCTTATAGAGCTCAAGCTTTCTTT TRBJ1-1 - - 10 TRBV20-1
CAWSGGSSYEQYF TGTGCCTGGAGTGGCGGGAGCTCCTACGAGCAGTACTTC TRBJ2-7 TRBD2 - 13 TRBV30
CASSEEGLSNQPQHF TGCGCCAGCAGTGAGGAAGGGCTTAGCAATCAGCCCCAGCATTTT TRBJ1-5 - few 15 TRBV10-1
CASSKGMANGGYTF TGTGCCAGCAGTAAGGGGATGGCCAATGGTGGCTACACCTTC TRBJ1-2 - - 14 TRBV2
CASSILMGFVKDQPQHF TGTGCCAGTAGTATCCTGATGGGGTTTGTAAAGGATCAGCCCCAGCATTTT TRBJ1-5 - - 17 TRBV19
CAWSRLAGYNEQFF TGTGCCTGGAGTCGACTAGCGGGATACAATGAGCAGTTCTTC TRBJ2-1 TRBD2 - 14 TRBV30
CASSLRVVRDGYTF TGCGCCAGCAGCTTGAGGGTGGTACGTGATGGCTACACCTTC TRBJ1-2 - - 14 TRBV4-1
CASSFSGSSDTQYF TGTGCCAGCAGTTTTAGCGGGAGCTCAGATACGCAGTATTTT TRBJ2-3 TRBD2 - 14 TRBV27
CASSLVSGDYNEQFF TGCGCCAGCAGCTTGGTAAGCGGCGACTACAATGAGCAGTTCTTC TRBJ2-1 - few 15 TRBV5-1
CAWIGDRGQETQYF TGTGCCTGGATTGGAGACAGGGGCCAAGAGACCCAGTACTTC TRBJ2-5 TRBD1 - 14 TRBV30
CASSLSGPDEAFF TGCGCCAGCAGCTTGTCGGGACCTGACGAAGCTTTCTTT TRBJ1-1 - - 13 TRBV5-1
CASSQGQGLGKLGSQHF TGCGCCAGCAGCCAAGGACAGGGTCTTGGGAAATTAGGGTCCCAGCATTTT TRBJ1-5 TRBD1 few 17 TRBV4-1
CASSPGNLQAREQFF TGTGCCAGCAGCCCCGGGAATCTTCAGGCGCGTGAGCAGTTCTTC TRBJ2-1 - - 15 TRBV11-3
CASSTTPIGSYEQYF TGTGCCAGCAGTACCACACCGATCGGCTCCTACGAGCAGTACTTC TRBJ2-7 - - 15 TRBV6-1
CASSHGQNTEAFF TGTGCCAGCAGCCACGGACAAAACACTGAAGCTTTCTTT TRBJ1-1 - - 13 TRBV6-6
CASRLSGRGSYNEQFF TGTGCCAGCAGACTTAGCGGGAGGGGGTCCTACAATGAGCAGTTCTTC TRBJ2-1 TRBD2 - 16 TRBV28
CASSLGHGSYEQYF TGTGCCAGCAGCCTAGGACACGGCTCCTACGAGCAGTACTTC TRBJ2-7 - - 14 TRBV27
CASSERDSSEQYF TGTGCCAGCAGCGAACGGGACAGCTCCGAGCAGTACTTC TRBJ2-7 TRBD1 - 13 TRBV6-5
CASSQGTGTGGYEQYF TGCGCCAGCAGCCAGGGGACCGGGACAGGGGGTTACGAGCAGTACTTC TRBJ2-7 TRBD1 - 16 TRBV4-3
CASSMGRLNEKLFF TGTGCCAGTAGTATGGGTCGGCTAAATGAAAAACTGTTTTTT TRBJ1-4 - - 14 TRBV19
CASSRVTVTNEQYF TGTGCCAGCAGCCGGGTCACGGTAACCAACGAGCAGTACTTC TRBJ2-7 - - 14 TRBV11-2
CASSGIAGGGADTQYF TGTGCCAGCAGCGGAATAGCGGGGGGAGGCGCAGATACGCAGTATTTT TRBJ2-3 TRBD2 - 16 TRBV9
CASSPLAGPEQYF TGTGCCAGCAGTCCACTAGCGGGACCCGAGCAGTACTTC TRBJ2-7 TRBD2 - 13 TRBV6-5
CASSKGLAGDAGGNEQFF TGTGCCAGCAGCAAGGGACTAGCGGGAGACGCCGGCGGCAATGAGCAGTTCTTC TRBJ2-1 TRBD2 - 18 TRBV7-2
CAWSVGYTF TGTGCCTGGAGTGTTGGCTACACCTTC TRBJ1-2 - - 9 TRBV30
CASRNSWGNEKLFF TGTGCCAGCAGAAATTCCTGGGGGAATGAAAAACTGTTTTTT TRBJ1-4 - once 14 TRBV2
CASSYSDSSVTEAFF TGTGCCAGCAGTTACTCCGACTCGAGCGTTACTGAAGCTTTCTTT TRBJ1-1 - - 15 TRBV6-6
CASSPDSLPSTGELFF TGTGCCAGCAGCCCCGACAGCTTACCTAGCACCGGGGAGCTGTTTTTT TRBJ2-2 - - 16 TRBV7-7
CASSLQGGGTGELFF TGCGCCAGCAGCCTGCAGGGTGGAGGGACCGGGGAGCTGTTTTTT TRBJ2-2 - - 15 TRBV4-1
CAWNRRVGDTQYF TGTGCCTGGAATCGCCGGGTTGGGGATACGCAGTATTTT TRBJ2-3 - - 13 TRBV30
CASSLEQDYNSPLHF TGTGCCAGCTCACTTGAACAGGATTATAATTCACCCCTCCACTTT TRBJ1-6 - - 15 TRBV18
CASSSGQGISYEQYF TGTGCCAGCAGCTCCGGACAGGGGATATCCTACGAGCAGTACTTC TRBJ2-7 TRBD1 - 15 TRBV11-1
CASSRAGTENQPQHF TGCGCCAGCAGCCGTGCCGGGACAGAGAATCAGCCCCAGCATTTT TRBJ1-5 TRBD1 once 15 TRBV4-1
CATTTVTGQNNSPLHF TGTGCCACCACGACCGTTACGGGACAAAATAATTCACCCCTCCACTTT TRBJ1-6 - - 16 TRBV19
CAISDTRTGVFEQFF TGTGCCATCAGTGATACCAGGACAGGAGTTTTCGAGCAGTTCTTC TRBJ2-1 TRBD1 - 15 TRBV10-3
CASSQRFSGNTIYF TGTGCCAGCAGCCAACGGTTTTCGGGAAACACCATATATTTT TRBJ1-3 - once 14 TRBV16
CASALGSYLSGNTIYF TGTGCCAGCGCTTTAGGTTCCTATCTCTCTGGAAACACCATATATTTT TRBJ1-3 - few 16 TRBV7-2
CASSLETANTEAFF TGCGCCAGCAGCTTGGAGACAGCAAACACTGAAGCTTTCTTT TRBJ1-1 - - 14 TRBV5-1
CASSIDRDLGQPQHF TGTGCCAGTAGTATTGATCGGGATTTGGGTCAGCCCCAGCATTTT TRBJ1-5 - few 15 TRBV19